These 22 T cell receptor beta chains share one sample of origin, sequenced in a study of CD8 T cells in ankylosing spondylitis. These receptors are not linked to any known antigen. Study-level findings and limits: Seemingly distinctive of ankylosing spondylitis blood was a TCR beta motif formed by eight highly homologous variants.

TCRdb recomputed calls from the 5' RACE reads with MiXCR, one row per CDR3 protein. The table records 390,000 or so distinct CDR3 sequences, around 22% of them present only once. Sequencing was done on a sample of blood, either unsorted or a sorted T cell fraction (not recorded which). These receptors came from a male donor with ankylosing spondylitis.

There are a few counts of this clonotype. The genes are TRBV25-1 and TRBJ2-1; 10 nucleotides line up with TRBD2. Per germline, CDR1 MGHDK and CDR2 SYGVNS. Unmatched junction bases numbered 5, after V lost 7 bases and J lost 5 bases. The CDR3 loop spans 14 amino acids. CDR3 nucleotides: TGTGCCAGCACGGGACTAGCGAGAAACAATGAGCAGTTCTTC. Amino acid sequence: CASTGLARNNEQFF.

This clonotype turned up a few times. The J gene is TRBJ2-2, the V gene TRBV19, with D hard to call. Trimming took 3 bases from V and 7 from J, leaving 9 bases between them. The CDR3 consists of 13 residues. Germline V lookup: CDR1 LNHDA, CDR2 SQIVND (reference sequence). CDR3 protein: CASSININGELFF. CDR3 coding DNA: TGTGCCAGTAGTATTAACATCAACGGGGAGCTGTTTTTT.

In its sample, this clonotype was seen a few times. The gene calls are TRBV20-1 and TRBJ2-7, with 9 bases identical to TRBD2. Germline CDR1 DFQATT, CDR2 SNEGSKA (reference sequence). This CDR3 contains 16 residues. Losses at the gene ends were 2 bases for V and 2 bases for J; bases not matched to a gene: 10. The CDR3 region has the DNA TGCAGTGCTAGAAGAAATTTAGCGGGAGAGACCTACGAGCAGTACTTC. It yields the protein CSARRNLAGETYEQYF.

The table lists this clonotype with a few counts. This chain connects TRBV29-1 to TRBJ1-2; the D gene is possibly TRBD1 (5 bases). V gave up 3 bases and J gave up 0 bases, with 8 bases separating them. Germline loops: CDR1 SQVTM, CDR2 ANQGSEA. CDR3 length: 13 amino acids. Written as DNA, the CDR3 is TGCAGCGTTGAGGACAAAACTAACTATGGCTACACCTTC. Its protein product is CSVEDKTNYGYTF.

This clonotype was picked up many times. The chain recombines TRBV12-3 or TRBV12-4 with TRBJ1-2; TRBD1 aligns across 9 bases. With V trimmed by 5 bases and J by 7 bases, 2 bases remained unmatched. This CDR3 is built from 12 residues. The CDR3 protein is CASSRTGVGYTF. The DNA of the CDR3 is TGTGCCAGCAGTCGGACAGGGGTTGGCTACACCTTC.

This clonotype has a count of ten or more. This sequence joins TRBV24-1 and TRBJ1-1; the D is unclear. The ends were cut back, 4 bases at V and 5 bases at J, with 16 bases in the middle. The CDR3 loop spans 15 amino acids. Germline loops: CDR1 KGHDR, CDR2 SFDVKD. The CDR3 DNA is TGTGCCACCAGTGAAAGCGGGCTCCCTGGGACTGAAGCTTTCTTT. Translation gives CATSESGLPGTEAFF.

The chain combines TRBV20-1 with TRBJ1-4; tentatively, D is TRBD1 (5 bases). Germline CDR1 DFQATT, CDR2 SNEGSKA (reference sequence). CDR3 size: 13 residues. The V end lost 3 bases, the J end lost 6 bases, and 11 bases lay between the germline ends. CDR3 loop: CSASSGKDEKLFF. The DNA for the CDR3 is TGCAGTGCTAGTTCAGGGAAGGATGAAAAACTGTTTTTT.

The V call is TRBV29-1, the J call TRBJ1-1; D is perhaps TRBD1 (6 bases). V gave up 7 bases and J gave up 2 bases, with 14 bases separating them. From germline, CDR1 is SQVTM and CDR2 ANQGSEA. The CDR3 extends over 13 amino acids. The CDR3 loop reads CSGRTVLNTEAFF. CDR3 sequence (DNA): TGCAGCGGGAGGACAGTTCTTAACACTGAAGCTTTCTTT. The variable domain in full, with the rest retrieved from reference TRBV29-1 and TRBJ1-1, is SAVISQKPSRDICQRGTSLTIQCQVDSQVTMMFWYRQQPGQSLTLIATANQGSEATYESGFVIDKFPISRPNLTFSTLTVSNMSPEDSSIYLCSGRTVLNTEAFFGQGTRLTVV.

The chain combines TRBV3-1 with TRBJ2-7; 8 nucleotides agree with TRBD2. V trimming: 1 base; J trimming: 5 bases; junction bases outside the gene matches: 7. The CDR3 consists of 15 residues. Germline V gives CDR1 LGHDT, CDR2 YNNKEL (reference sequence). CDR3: CASSQAPAGAHEQYF. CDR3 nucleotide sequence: TGTGCCAGCAGCCAAGCCCCAGCGGGAGCCCACGAGCAGTACTTC.

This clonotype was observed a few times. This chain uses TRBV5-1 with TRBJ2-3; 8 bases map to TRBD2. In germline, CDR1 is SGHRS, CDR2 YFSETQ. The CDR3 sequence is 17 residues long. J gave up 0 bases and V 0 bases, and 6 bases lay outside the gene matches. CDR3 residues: CASSLEIAGPSTDTQYF. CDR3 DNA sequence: TGCGCCAGCAGCTTGGAAATAGCGGGACCTAGCACAGATACGCAGTATTTT.

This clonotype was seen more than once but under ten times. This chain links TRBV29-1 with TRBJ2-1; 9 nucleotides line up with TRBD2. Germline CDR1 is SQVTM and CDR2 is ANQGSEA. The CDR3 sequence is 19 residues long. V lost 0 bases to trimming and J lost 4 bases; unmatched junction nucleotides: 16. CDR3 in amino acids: CSVEDQDRTRLAEYNEQFF. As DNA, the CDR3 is TGCAGCGTTGAAGATCAGGACAGGACCAGACTAGCGGAATACAATGAGCAGTTCTTC.

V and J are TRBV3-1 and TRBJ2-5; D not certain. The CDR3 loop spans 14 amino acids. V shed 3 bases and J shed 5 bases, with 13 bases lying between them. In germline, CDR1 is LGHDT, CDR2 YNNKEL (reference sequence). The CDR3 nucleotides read TGTGCCAGCAGCCAGGTCAATCTGCGGGAGACCCAGTACTTC. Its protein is CASSQVNLRETQYF.

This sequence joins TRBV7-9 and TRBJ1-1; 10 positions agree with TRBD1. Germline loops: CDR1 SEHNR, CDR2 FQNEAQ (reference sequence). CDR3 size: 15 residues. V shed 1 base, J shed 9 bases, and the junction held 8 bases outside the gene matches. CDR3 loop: CASSLGVWTGGKAFF. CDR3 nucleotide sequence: TGTGCCAGCAGCTTAGGCGTTTGGACAGGGGGGAAAGCTTTCTTT.

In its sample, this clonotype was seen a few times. CDR3 nucleotide sequence: TGTGCCAGCAGCTTAGGGGTCGCGACCCTCCGAGAGACCCAGTACTTC. Amino acids: CASSLGVATLRETQYF. V is TRBV7-2 and J is TRBJ2-5, with unresolved D. Trimming removed 1 base from V and 4 bases from J, with 16 bases in between. The germline V gene encodes CDR1 SGHTA and CDR2 FQGNSA. The CDR3 runs to 16 residues. The full variable domain, its missing parts supplied by reference TRBV7-2 and TRBJ2-5, is GAGVSQSPSNKVTEKGKDVELRCDPISGHTALYWYRQSLGQGLEFLIYFQGNSAPDKSGLPSDRFSAERTGGSVSTLTIQRTQQEDSAVYLCASSLGVATLRETQYFGPGTRLLVL.

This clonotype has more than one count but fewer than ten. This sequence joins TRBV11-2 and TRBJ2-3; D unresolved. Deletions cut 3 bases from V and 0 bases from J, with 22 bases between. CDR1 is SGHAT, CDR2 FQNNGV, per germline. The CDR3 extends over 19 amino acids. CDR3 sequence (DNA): TGTGCCAGCAGCTTTCCCAGCGATAAGGCCTTAGCTAGCACAGATACGCAGTATTTT. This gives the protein CASSFPSDKALASTDTQYF.

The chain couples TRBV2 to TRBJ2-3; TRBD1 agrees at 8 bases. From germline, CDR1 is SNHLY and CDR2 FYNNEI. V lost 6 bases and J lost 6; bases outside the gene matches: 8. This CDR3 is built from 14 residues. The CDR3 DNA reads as TGTGCCAGCAGACTAGGACAGGGAATGGATACGCAGTATTTT. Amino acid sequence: CASRLGQGMDTQYF. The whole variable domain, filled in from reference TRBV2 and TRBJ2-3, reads EPEVTQTPSHQVTQMGQEVILRCVPISNHLYFYWYRQILGQKVEFLVSFYNNEISEKSEIFDDQFSVERPDGSNFTLKIRSTKLEDSAMYFCASRLGQGMDTQYFGPGTRLTVL.

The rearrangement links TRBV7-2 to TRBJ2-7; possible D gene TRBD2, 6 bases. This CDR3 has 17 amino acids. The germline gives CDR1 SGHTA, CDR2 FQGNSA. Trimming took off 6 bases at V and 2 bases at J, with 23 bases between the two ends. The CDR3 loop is CASSLSSGEDGPYEQYF. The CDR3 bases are TGTGCCAGCAGTCTCTCATCGGGGGAGGACGGACCCTACGAGCAGTACTTC.

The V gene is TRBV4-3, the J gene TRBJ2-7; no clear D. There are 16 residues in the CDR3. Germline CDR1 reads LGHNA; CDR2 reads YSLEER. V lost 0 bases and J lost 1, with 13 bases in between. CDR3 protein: CASSQEGYPPSYEQYF. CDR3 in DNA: TGCGCCAGCAGCCAAGAGGGGTATCCCCCTTCCTACGAGCAGTACTTC.

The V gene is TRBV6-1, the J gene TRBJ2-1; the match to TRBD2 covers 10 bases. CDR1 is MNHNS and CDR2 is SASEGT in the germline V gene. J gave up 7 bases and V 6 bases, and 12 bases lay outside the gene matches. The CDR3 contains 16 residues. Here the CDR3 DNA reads TGTGCCAGCAGCGCCGACCCACTAGCGGGATGGAATGAGCAGTTCTTC. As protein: CASSADPLAGWNEQFF.

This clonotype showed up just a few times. DNA for the CDR3: TGCAGCGTTGCAGAAGCCTCTGGAAACACCATATATTTT. Translating gives CSVAEASGNTIYF. The V call is TRBV29-1, the J call TRBJ1-3; D gene ambiguous. CDR1 is SQVTM, CDR2 ANQGSEA, per germline. CDR3 length: 13 residues. Trimming removed 4 bases from V and 0 bases from J, with 7 bases in between.

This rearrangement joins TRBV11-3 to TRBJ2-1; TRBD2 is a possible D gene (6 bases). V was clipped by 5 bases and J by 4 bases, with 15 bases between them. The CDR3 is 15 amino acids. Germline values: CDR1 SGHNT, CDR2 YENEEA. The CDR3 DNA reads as TGTGCCAGCAGCGCAGGGCGGGGCGGGTACAATGAGCAGTTCTTC. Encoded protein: CASSAGRGGYNEQFF.

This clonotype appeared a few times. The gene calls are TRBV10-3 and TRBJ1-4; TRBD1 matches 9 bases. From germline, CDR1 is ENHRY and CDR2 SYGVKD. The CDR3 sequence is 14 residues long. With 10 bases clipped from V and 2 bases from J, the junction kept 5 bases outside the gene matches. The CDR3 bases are TGTGCCACCGCTACAGGGGGCACTAATGAAAAACTGTTTTTT. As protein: CATATGGTNEKLFF.